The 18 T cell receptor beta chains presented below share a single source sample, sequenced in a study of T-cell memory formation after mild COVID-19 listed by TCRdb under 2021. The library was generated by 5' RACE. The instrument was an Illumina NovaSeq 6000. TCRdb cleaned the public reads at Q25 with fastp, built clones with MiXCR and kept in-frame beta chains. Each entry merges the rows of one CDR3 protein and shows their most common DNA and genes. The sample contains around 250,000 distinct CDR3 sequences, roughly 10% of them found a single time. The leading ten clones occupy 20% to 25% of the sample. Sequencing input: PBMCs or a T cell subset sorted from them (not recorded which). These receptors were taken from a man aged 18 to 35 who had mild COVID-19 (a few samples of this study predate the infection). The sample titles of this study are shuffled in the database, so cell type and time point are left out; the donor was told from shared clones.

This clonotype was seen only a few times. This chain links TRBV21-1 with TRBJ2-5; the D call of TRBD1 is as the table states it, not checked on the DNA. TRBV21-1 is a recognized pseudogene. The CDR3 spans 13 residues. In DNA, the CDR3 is TGTGCCAGCCCCTGGGGGGAACAAGAGACCCAGTACTTC. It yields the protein CASPWGEQETQYF.

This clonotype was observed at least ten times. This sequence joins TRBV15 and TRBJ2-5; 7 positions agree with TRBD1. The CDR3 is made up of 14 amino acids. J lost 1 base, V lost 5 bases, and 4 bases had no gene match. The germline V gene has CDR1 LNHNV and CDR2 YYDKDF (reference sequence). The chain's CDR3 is CATSVRTGQETQYF. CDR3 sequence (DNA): TGTGCCACCAGCGTAAGGACAGGCCAAGAGACCCAGTACTTC.

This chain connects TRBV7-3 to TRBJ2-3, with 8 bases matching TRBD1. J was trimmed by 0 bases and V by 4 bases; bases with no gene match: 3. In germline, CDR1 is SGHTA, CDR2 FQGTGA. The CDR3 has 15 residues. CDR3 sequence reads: CASSSRDRSTDTQYF. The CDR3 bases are TGTGCCAGCAGCTCCAGGGACAGGAGCACAGATACGCAGTATTTT.

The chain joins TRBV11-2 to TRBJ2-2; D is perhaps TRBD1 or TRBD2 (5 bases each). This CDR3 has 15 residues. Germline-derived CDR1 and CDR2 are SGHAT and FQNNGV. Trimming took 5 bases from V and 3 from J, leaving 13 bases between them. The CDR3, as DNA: TGTGCCAGCAGCCCCTGGGGGTCCGACACCGGGGAGCTGTTTTTT. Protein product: CASSPWGSDTGELFF.

The DNA of the CDR3 is TGTGCCAGCAGTTACTCAACGGTTTATGGCTACACCTTC. The encoded protein is CASSYSTVYGYTF. V and J are TRBV6-2 or TRBV6-3 and TRBJ1-2, with D uncertain. Germline assignment: CDR1 MNHEY and CDR2 SVGEGT. This CDR3 is 13 amino acids long. V lost 0 bases to trimming and J lost 5 bases, with 7 bases between them.

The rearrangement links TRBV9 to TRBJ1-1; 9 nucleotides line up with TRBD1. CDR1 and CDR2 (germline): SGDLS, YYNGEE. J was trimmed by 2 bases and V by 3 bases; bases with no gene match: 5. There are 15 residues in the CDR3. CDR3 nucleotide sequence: TGTGCCAGCAGCGGGGCGGACAGGGGAAACACTGAAGCTTTCTTT. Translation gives CASSGADRGNTEAFF.

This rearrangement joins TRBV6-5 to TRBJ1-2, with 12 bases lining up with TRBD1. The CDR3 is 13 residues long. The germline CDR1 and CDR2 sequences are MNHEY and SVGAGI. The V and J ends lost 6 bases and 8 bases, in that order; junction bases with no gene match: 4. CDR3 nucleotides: TGTGCCAGCAGGAGGGACAGGGGGCTCGGCTACACCTTC. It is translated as CASRRDRGLGYTF.

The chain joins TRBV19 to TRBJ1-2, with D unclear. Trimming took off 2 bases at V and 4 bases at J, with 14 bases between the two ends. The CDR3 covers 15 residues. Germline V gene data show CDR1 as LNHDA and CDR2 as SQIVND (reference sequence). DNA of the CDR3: TGTGCCAGTAGTATATCGCCTTGGGAGAGCTATGGCTACACCTTC. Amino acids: CASSISPWESYGYTF.

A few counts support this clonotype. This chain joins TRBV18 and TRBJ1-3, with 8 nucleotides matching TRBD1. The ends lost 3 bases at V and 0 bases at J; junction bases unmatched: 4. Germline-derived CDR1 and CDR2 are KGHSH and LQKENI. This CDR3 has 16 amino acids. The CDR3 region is CASSPSTGGSGNTIYF. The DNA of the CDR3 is TGTGCCAGCTCACCTTCCACAGGGGGCTCTGGAAACACCATATATTTT.

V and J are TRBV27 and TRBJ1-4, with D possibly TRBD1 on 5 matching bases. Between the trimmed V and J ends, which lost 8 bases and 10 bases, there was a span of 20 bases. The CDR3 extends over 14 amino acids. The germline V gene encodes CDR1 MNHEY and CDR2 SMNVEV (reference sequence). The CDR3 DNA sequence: TGTGCCAGCGCCCCCGGGACGCGGGTGGGAAAACTGTTTTTT. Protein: CASAPGTRVGKLFF.

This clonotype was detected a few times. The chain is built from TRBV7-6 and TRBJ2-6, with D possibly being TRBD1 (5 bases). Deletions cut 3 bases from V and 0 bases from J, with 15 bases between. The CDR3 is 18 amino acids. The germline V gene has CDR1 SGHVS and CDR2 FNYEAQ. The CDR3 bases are TGTGCCAGCAGCTTTGACCGACGGACAATCTCTGGGGCCAACGTCCTGACTTTC. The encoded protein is CASSFDRRTISGANVLTF.

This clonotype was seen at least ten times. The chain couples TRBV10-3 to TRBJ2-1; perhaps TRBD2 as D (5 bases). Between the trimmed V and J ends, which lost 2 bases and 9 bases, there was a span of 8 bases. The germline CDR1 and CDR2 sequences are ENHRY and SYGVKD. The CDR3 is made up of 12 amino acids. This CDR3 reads CAISETGVEQFF. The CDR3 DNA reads TGTGCCATCAGTGAGACCGGGGTTGAGCAGTTCTTC.

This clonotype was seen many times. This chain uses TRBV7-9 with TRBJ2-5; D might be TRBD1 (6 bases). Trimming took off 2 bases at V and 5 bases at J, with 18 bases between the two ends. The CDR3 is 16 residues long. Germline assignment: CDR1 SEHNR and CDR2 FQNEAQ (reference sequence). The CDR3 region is CASSLTPGHLGETQYF. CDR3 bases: TGTGCCAGCAGCTTAACACCGGGACACCTTGGGGAGACCCAGTACTTC.

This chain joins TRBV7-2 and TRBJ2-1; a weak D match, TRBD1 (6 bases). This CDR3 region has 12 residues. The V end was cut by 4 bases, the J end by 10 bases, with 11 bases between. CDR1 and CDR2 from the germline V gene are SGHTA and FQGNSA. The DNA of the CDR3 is TGTGCCAGCAGCTCATCAGGGGTCGAGCAGTTCTTC. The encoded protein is CASSSSGVEQFF.

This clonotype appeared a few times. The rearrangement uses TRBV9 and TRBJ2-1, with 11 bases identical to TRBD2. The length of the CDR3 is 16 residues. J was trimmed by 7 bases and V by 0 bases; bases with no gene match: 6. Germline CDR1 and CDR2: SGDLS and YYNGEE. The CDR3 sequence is CASSVETSGIRNEQFF. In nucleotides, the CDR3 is TGTGCCAGCAGCGTAGAGACTAGCGGGATAAGAAATGAGCAGTTCTTC. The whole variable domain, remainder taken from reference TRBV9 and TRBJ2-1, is DSGVTQTPKHLITATGQRVTLRCSPRSGDLSVYWYQQSLDQGLQFLIQYYNGEERAKGNILERFSAQQFPDLHSELNLSSLELGDSALYFCASSVETSGIRNEQFFGPGTRLTVL.

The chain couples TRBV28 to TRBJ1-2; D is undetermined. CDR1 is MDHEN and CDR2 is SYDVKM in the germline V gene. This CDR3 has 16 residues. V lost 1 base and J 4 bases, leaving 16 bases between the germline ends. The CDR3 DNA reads TGTGCCAGCAGTTTATCTTTTATGGCCAAAACCTATGGCTACACCTTC. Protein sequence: CASSLSFMAKTYGYTF.

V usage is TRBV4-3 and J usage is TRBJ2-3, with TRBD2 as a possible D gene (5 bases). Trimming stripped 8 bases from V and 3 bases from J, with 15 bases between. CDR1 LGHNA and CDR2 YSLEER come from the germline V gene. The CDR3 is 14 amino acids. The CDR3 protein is CASCPRVGTDTQYF. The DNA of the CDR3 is TGCGCCAGCTGCCCGCGGGTGGGAACAGATACGCAGTATTTT.

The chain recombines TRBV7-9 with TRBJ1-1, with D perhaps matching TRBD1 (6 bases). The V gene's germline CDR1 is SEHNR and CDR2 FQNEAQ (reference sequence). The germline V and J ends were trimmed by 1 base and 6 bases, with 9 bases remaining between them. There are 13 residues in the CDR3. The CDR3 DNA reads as TGTGCCAGCAGCTTAGAGGGGGTCGCTGAAGCTTTCTTT. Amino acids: CASSLEGVAEAFF.